The present TCR beta chain was sequenced within a study of cytomegalovirus exposure and HLA in healthy donors. Study background: Among the approximately 400 genotyped donors, around 81% were placed in the Caucasian-associated ancestry cluster.

Researchers ran the PCR with 60 Vbeta and 13 Jbeta primers. Sequenced by immunoSEQ multiplex PCR; TCRdb stores in-frame clones only, minus some. The listing records 150,000 to 200,000 clones. As to this clone: The antigen is unknown.

The germline gives CDR1 LGHNA, CDR2 YSLEER. Trimming took off 4 bases at V and 6 bases at J, with 13 bases between the two ends. The CDR3 is 15 amino acids. Overall study results and limits: Three chains linked to CMV were shown in vitro to be specific for CMV antigens. A later analysis, which compared TCR beta chains of equal frequency, found the HLA-associated ones more clonally expanded.

The receptor's source is a woman in her fifties or sixties in good health and CMV-seronegative. Sequences were obtained from PBMCs. The rearrangement joins TRBV4-3 to TRBJ1-6, with a tentative D call TRBD1 (5 bases). In DNA, the CDR3 is TGCGCCAGCAGCCCTGGGGCTTCTTTTAATTCACCCCTCCACTTT. It is translated as CASSPGASFNSPLHF.